This T cell receptor beta chain was profiled in a study of blood T cell repertoires in COVID-19. Authors' processing steps: Nucleated cell number was recorded as an estimate derived from reference gene primer amplification. Some clones are missing from TCRdb's copy, which holds only in-frame ones; the method was immunoSEQ multiplex PCR. From that table come the V and J calls and clone size; the DNA was used to work out D and trimming. The profile covers 140,000 or so clones, with around 83% appearing a single time and about 10% taken by the ten largest. Participants were aged about 18 to 89 years, lived in 20 to 25 US areas, and enrolled virtually. Participant-given clinical history determined each cohort assignment. Recovered Cohort 3 donors showed two negative PCRs, clearance, or symptom resolution. The sequenced material came from PBMCs or T cells enriched from blood (not recorded which). The TCR was taken from a man aged 50-59 years who had recovered from COVID-19.

CDR3 DNA: TGCAGCGTTGGGGTGACAGTCTATGGCTACACCTTC. This sequence encodes CSVGVTVYGYTF. The gene calls are TRBV29-1 and TRBJ1-2, with D maybe TRBD1 (5 bases). The CDR3 has 12 residues. Between the trimmed V and J ends, which lost 4 bases and 4 bases, there was a span of 10 bases. Germline V gene data show CDR1 as SQVTM and CDR2 as ANQGSEA.